These 21 T cell receptor beta chains share one sample of origin, sequenced in a study of blood T cell repertoires in COVID-19. Sequencing was performed with immunoSEQ multiplex PCR; in TCRdb, only in-frame clones are kept and a portion is missing. The table has approximately 250,000 clones, 85% to 90% seen once; the top ten hold 2%. Sequencing was performed on PBMCs or T cells enriched from blood (not recorded which). The receptors originated from a woman aged 55-75 years in a cohort exposed to, infected with or recovered from COVID-19 (not recorded which).

The V call is TRBV5-8, the J call TRBJ2-1; 10 bases fit TRBD1. There are 15 residues in the CDR3. J lost 6 bases, V lost 4 bases, and 7 bases had no gene match. Germline V lookup: CDR1 SGHTS, CDR2 YDEGEE. The CDR3 protein is CASSPGTGVGNEQFF. For the CDR3, the DNA is TGTGCCAGCAGCCCCGGGACAGGGGTTGGCAATGAGCAGTTCTTC.

This chain joins TRBV5-1 and TRBJ2-3, with TRBD2 identical over 13 bases. CDR3 length: 15 residues. Germline lookup yields CDR1 SGHRS and CDR2 YFSETQ. After removal of 5 bases from V and 4 bases from J, the junction contained 4 bases not matched to a gene. The CDR3 protein is CASRTSGRPPDTQYF. Written as DNA, the CDR3 is TGCGCCAGCAGGACTAGCGGGAGGCCGCCAGATACGCAGTATTTT.

The V call is TRBV7-8, the J call TRBJ2-4, with 8 bases identical to TRBD2. This CDR3 is 16 amino acids long. Unmatched junction bases numbered 7, after V lost 6 bases and J lost 0 bases. Germline loops: CDR1 SGHVS, CDR2 FQNEAQ. Here the CDR3 DNA reads TGTGCCAGCAGTTCACGGGAGGGCCTAGCCAAAAACATTCAGTACTTC. Encoded protein: CASSSREGLAKNIQYF.

The CDR3 DNA sequence: TGTGCCAGCAGTTTAGGGACTAGCGGACTCAATGAGCAGTTCTTC. This gives the protein CASSLGTSGLNEQFF. The chain links TRBV28 to TRBJ2-1, with TRBD2 matching over 11 bases. The trim removed 2 bases at V and 6 bases at J, leaving 3 bases unmatched. This CDR3 has 15 amino acids. Germline loops: CDR1 MDHEN, CDR2 SYDVKM.

The J gene is TRBJ2-3, the V gene TRBV3-1 (or the pseudogene TRBV3-2), with 7 bases lining up with TRBD2. Germline V CDR1 and CDR2: LGHDT, YNNKEL (reference sequence). After removal of 4 bases from V and 8 bases from J, the junction contained 9 bases not matched to a gene. The CDR3 sequence is 14 residues long. The CDR3 reads CASSLGGTSVTQYF. The CDR3 coding sequence is TGTGCCAGCAGCCTGGGGGGGACCAGTGTTACGCAGTATTTT.

The CDR3 DNA reads TGTGCCAGCAGCCAAGGGGCTAGCGGGGGCACAGATACGCAGTATTTT. Its translation is CASSQGASGGTDTQYF. This chain joins TRBV3-1 (or the pseudogene TRBV3-2) and TRBJ2-3; TRBD2 agrees at 9 bases. The J segment lost 1 base and the V segment lost 1 base, leaving 3 bases of the junction unmatched. CDR1 and CDR2 (germline): LGHDT, YNNKEL (reference sequence). The CDR3 has 16 amino acids.

The chain joins TRBV24-1 to TRBJ2-7, with TRBD1 matching over 7 bases. The V segment lost 3 bases and the J segment 5 bases; nucleotides outside the gene matches: 6. This CDR3 has 14 residues. Looked up from germline, CDR1 is KGHDR and CDR2 is SFDVKD. CDR3: CATSDRQGAHEQYF. The CDR3 DNA follows: TGTGCCACCAGTGATCGACAGGGAGCCCACGAGCAGTACTTC.

J is TRBJ1-2 and V is TRBV6-5; 9 nucleotides agree with TRBD1. Losses at the gene ends were 4 bases for V and 3 bases for J; bases not matched to a gene: 0. CDR3 length: 13 residues. The germline V gene has CDR1 MNHEY and CDR2 SVGAGI. CDR3 region: CASSWTGDYGYTF. CDR3 DNA sequence: TGTGCCAGCAGTTGGACAGGGGACTATGGCTACACCTTC.

The V call is TRBV3-1 (or the pseudogene TRBV3-2), the J call TRBJ2-2; no clear D. CDR1 and CDR2 from the germline V gene are LGHDT and YNNKEL (reference sequence). Trimming removed 4 bases from V and 7 bases from J, with 7 bases in between. The length of the CDR3 is 12 residues. CDR3 DNA sequence: TGTGCCAGCAGCCCAGGTGTCGGGGAGCTGTTTTTT. It translates to CASSPGVGELFF.

For the CDR3, the DNA is TGTGCCAGCAGCTTAGCAGCGGGCGGGGCCAAAAACATTCAGTACTTC. Its protein is CASSLAAGGAKNIQYF. The V gene is TRBV7-9, the J gene TRBJ2-4, with a tentative D call TRBD2 (6 bases). Germline V gives CDR1 SEHNR, CDR2 FQNEAQ (reference sequence). Trimming left V 0 bases short and J 1 base short, with 10 bases between. CDR3 size: 16 residues.

The chain links TRBV30 to TRBJ1-6; 8 bases agree with TRBD1. The CDR3 runs to 14 residues. Germline V CDR1 and CDR2: GTSNPN, SVGIG (reference sequence). V dropped 1 base and J dropped 8; count of bases not matched to a gene: 4. The CDR3 DNA follows: TGTGCCTGGAGTGAAGGGGACAGGCATTCACCCCTCCACTTT. Protein sequence: CAWSEGDRHSPLHF.

V gene TRBV7-9 combines with J gene TRBJ2-2; 8 bases agree with TRBD2. This CDR3 is built from 15 residues. CDR1 and CDR2 (germline): SEHNR, FQNEAQ (reference sequence). Trimming at V came to 1 base and at J to 4 bases, leaving 2 bases not matched to a gene. CDR3 protein: CASSLDREGTGELFF. The CDR3 region has the DNA TGTGCCAGCAGCTTAGATCGGGAGGGCACCGGGGAGCTGTTTTTT. Variable domain in full (rest from reference TRBV7-9 and TRBJ2-2): DTGVSQNPRHKITKRGQNVTFRCDPISEHNRLYWYRQTLGQGPEFLTYFQNEAQLEKSRLLSDRFSAERPKGSFSTLEIQRTEQGDSAMYLCASSLDREGTGELFFGEGSRLTVL.

The chain carries TRBV10-1 and TRBJ2-2; D gene unclear. Germline V gene lookup returns CDR1 WNHNN and CDR2 SYGVQD (reference sequence). Trimming stripped 3 bases from V and 1 base from J, with 9 bases between. CDR3 length equals 15 residues. CDR3 in amino acids: CASSDPAGNTGELFF. The CDR3 DNA reads as TGCGCCAGCAGTGACCCGGCAGGGAACACCGGGGAGCTGTTTTTT.

This clone was seen a handful of times. The V call is TRBV5-1, the J call TRBJ1-2; D ambiguous. CDR1 is SGHRS, CDR2 YFSETQ, per germline. The CDR3 runs to 14 residues. Trimming removed 2 bases from V and 0 bases from J, with 8 bases in between. The CDR3 protein is CASSFLGANYGYTF. CDR3 in DNA: TGCGCCAGCAGCTTTCTGGGAGCTAACTATGGCTACACCTTC.

The J gene is TRBJ2-1, the V gene TRBV19; 11 bases line up with TRBD2. Trimming removed 3 bases from V and 10 bases from J; junction bases left unmatched: 8. CDR3 length: 15 amino acids. Germline V lookup: CDR1 LNHDA, CDR2 SQIVND (reference sequence). In nucleotides, the CDR3 is TGTGCCAGTAGTATCCGGCTAGCGGGAGGACGCGAGCAGTTCTTC. Encoded protein: CASSIRLAGGREQFF.

The chain is built from TRBV7-6 and TRBJ1-5; D not certain. CDR3 length: 14 amino acids. V lost 5 bases and J 4 bases, leaving 12 bases between the germline ends. From germline, CDR1 is SGHVS and CDR2 FNYEAQ. CDR3 residues: CASSPGLTNQPQHF. The CDR3 coding sequence is TGTGCCAGCAGCCCAGGACTCACGAATCAGCCCCAGCATTTT.

The chain couples TRBV28 to TRBJ2-1; tentatively, D is TRBD2 (6 bases). V was clipped by 5 bases and J by 1 base, with 12 bases between them. Germline values: CDR1 MDHEN, CDR2 SYDVKM. CDR3 size: 15 residues. CDR3 DNA sequence: TGTGCCAGCAGTCCCGGCGGGGAGTCCTACAATGAGCAGTTCTTC. Protein sequence: CASSPGGESYNEQFF.

The chain is built from TRBV6-2 or TRBV6-3 and TRBJ2-7, with TRBD2 identical over 12 bases. V trimming: 0 bases; J trimming: 4 bases; junction bases outside the gene matches: 4. Germline assignment: CDR1 MNHEY and CDR2 SVGEGT. The CDR3 is 16 residues long. The CDR3 nucleotides read TGTGCCAGCAGTTACTCTCTAGCGGGAGGGCCATACGAGCAGTACTTC. Protein sequence: CASSYSLAGGPYEQYF.

CDR3 protein: CASSLGGFTYEQYF. As DNA, the CDR3 is TGTGCCAGCAGCCTAGGCGGGTTTACCTACGAGCAGTACTTC. This chain joins TRBV3-1 (or the pseudogene TRBV3-2) and TRBJ2-7, with TRBD2 as a possible D gene (5 bases). Germline V gene lookup returns CDR1 LGHDT and CDR2 YNNKEL (reference sequence). Trimming shortened V by 4 bases and J by 2 bases, and 12 bases separated the two germline ends. The CDR3 has 14 residues.

The V call is TRBV28, the J call TRBJ2-1, with D unclear. From germline, CDR1 is MDHEN and CDR2 SYDVKM. The length of the CDR3 is 16 residues. The germline V and J ends were trimmed by 1 base and 8 bases, with 18 bases remaining between them. The CDR3 coding sequence is TGTGCCAGCAGTTTATCATATGGAAGGCGGAGCGATGAGCAGTTCTTC. Translated: CASSLSYGRRSDEQFF. Looking up the rest from reference TRBV28 and TRBJ2-1 gives the full variable domain: DVKVTQSSRYLVKRTGEKVFLECVQDMDHENMFWYRQDPGLGLRLIYFSYDVKMKEKGDIPEGYSVSREKKERFSLILESASTNQTSMYLCASSLSYGRRSDEQFFGPGTRLTVL.

This clone appeared a single time. The J gene is TRBJ1-1, the V gene TRBV7-2, with 7 bases fitting TRBD1. The CDR3 is 14 amino acids. Losses at the gene ends were 4 bases for V and 3 bases for J; bases not matched to a gene: 5. Germline V gives CDR1 SGHTA, CDR2 FQGNSA. CDR3 nucleotides: TGTGCCAGCAGCTCCTACAGGGGCTACACTGAAGCTTTCTTT. Translating it yields CASSSYRGYTEAFF. The full variable domain, in which reference TRBV7-2 and TRBJ1-1 provide the parts outside the CDR3, is GAGVSQSPSNKVTEKGKDVELRCDPISGHTALYWYRQSLGQGLEFLIYFQGNSAPDKSGLPSDRFSAERTGGSVSTLTIQRTQQEDSAVYLCASSSYRGYTEAFFGQGTRLTVV.